This T cell receptor (beta chain) was obtained from a study of blood T cell repertoires in COVID-19 (dated by TCRdb to about 2020). About the investigation overall: Collaborator samples came from the United States, Italy and Spain and covered acute and convalescent phases of COVID-19. The material from the prospective study consisted of cDNA or gDNA derived from T cells, B-cell-depleted T cells, or PBMCs. Deeply sampled blood TCRbeta repertoires from subjects exposed to, actively infected with, or recovered from COVID-19 were included in the dataset. A freely available public database, intended as a resource for researchers studying the immune response to SARS-CoV-2, is where the repertoires were released. The samples were drawn from two sources: the first 160 participants of the ongoing ImmuneRACE study, and approximately 1,300 subjects contributed by 6 global collaborators. The sample metadata nearly always contained a de-identified subject ID, COVID-19 status, age in years and sex. Where HLA class I and class II types were available, the types were taken from metadata supplied by the sample provider, not from assay-based typing.

TCRbeta CDR3 regions were amplified from genomic DNA using the immunoSEQ Assay, a bias-controlled multiplex PCR. The authors' analysis ran thus. The number of nucleated cells in each sample was estimated from the amplification of reference gene primers within the assay. To quantify the absolute abundance of each unique TCRbeta CDR3 rearrangement, sequence reads were collapsed and filtered. Productive Simpson clonality was computed per sample as the square root of Simpson's diversity index over productive rearrangements. TCRdb re-hosts the immuneACCESS table, in-frame sequences only. Its copies lack some clones; in the studies checked, an unresolved V gene accounts for under half of them, and the cause for the rest is not known. The V and J calls and the clone size are those of that table, but D and trimming were determined from the DNA. The sample data list about 98,000 clones, and more than 75% of these were observed just once. 7.5% to 10% of the sample is taken by the ten largest.

Of note for this clone: The clone's antigen remains unknown. No much larger clone is present one base from it, and per-base qualities are unavailable.

Each collaborating institution followed its own protocols to collect whole blood in K2EDTA tubes. For TCRbeta analysis, collaborators shipped samples in one of three forms: frozen whole blood, isolated PBMCs, or DNA extracted from either of those sample types. What the research found in general, with its limitations: The amount of clinical and demographic metadata varied by source and participant and was provided uncurated.

The receptor was isolated from a man between 60 and 75 years old with active or convalescent COVID-19. Sequencing was carried out using peripheral blood.

The CDR3 is CASSVGDREPQHF. The DNA reads TGTGCCAGCAGCGTGGGGGACAGGGAGCCCCAGCATTTT. The chain employs TRBV9 and TRBJ1-5, with 9 central nucleotides matching TRBD1. The V end gives up 2 bases and the J end 8 bases, leaving 2 bases in the junction not matched to a gene. Per the germline V gene, SGDLS is the CDR1 and YYNGEE is the CDR2. The CDR3 starts with the cysteine, ends with the phenylalanine, and has 13 residues. Only the CDR3 region is kept as DNA, spanning 39 bases read in frame from base 1. The CDR3, completed at both ends by the reference TRBV9 and TRBJ1-5 genes, gives the full variable domain DSGVTQTPKHLITATGQRVTLRCSPRSGDLSVYWYQQSLDQGLQFLIQYYNGEERAKGNILERFSAQQFPDLHSELNLSSLELGDSALYFCASSVGDREPQHFGDGTRLSIL.